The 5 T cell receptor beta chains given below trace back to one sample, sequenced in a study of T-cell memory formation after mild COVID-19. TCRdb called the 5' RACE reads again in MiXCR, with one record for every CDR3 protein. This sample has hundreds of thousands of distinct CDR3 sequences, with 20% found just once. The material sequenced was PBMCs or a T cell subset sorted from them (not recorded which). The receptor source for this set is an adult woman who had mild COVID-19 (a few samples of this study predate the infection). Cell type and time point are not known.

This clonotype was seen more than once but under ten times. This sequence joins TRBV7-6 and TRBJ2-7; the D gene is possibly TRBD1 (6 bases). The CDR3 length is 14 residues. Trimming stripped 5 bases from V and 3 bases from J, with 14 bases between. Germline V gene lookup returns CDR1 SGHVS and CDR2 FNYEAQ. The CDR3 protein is CASSLSTGIYEQYF. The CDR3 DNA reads TGTGCCAGCAGCCTTTCCACAGGGATCTACGAGCAGTACTTC.

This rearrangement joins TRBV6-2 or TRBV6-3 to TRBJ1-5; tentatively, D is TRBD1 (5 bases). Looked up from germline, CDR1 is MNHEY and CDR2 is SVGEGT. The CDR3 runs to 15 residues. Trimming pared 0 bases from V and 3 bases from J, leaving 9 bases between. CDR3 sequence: CASSYSGGFNQPQHF. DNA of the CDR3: TGTGCCAGCAGTTACTCGGGGGGGTTCAATCAGCCCCAGCATTTT.

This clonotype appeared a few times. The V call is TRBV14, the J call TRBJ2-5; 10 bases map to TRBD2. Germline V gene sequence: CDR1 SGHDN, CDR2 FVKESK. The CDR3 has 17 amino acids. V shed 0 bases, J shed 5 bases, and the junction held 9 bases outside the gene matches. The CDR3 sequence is CASSQDTLAGVWETQYF. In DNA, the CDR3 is TGTGCCAGCAGCCAAGATACTCTAGCGGGAGTTTGGGAGACCCAGTACTTC.

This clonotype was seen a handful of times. Here the CDR3 DNA reads TGTGCCACCAAACCGGGACATTCCTACGAGCAGTACTTC. Amino acid sequence: CATKPGHSYEQYF. The chain links TRBV12-3 or TRBV12-4 to TRBJ2-7; possible D gene TRBD1, 6 bases. V was trimmed by 10 bases and J by 1 base, leaving 14 bases between them. CDR3 length equals 13 residues.

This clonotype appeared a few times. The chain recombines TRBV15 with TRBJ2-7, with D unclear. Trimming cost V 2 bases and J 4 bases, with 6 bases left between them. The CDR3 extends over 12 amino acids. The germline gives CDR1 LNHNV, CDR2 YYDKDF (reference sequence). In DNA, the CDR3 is TGTGCCACCAGCAGATCCCGATACGAGCAGTACTTC. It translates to CATSRSRYEQYF. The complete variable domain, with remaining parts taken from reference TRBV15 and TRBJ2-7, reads DAMVIQNPRYQVTQFGKPVTLSCSQTLNHNVMYWYQQKSSQAPKLLFHYYDKDFNNEADTPDNFQSRRPNTSFCFLDIRSPGLGDTAMYLCATSRSRYEQYFGPGTRLTVT.